This entry lists 22 T cell receptor beta chains sequenced from one sample in a study of blood T cell repertoires in COVID-19. Clones were sequenced by immunoSEQ multiplex PCR, and TCRdb holds only the in-frame ones, with some missing. The sample lists some 280,000 clones, around 91% occurring once. Source material: peripheral blood. Every receptor here comes from a woman in her sixties with acute or convalescent COVID-19.

The V gene is TRBV5-1, the J gene TRBJ2-2; possible D gene TRBD1, 5 bases. V lost 0 bases, J lost 7 bases, and 10 bases lay in between. The germline V gene encodes CDR1 SGHRS and CDR2 YFSETQ. The CDR3 runs 14 residues. The CDR3 loop is CASSLVGRGGELFF. The CDR3 nucleotides are TGCGCCAGCAGCTTGGTGGGGCGCGGCGGGGAGCTGTTTTTT.

In DNA form, the CDR3 reads TGCAGCGTTCGGACAGGGGGCTTTAGCACTAATGAAAAACTGTTTTTT. Translated: CSVRTGGFSTNEKLFF. This chain joins TRBV29-1 and TRBJ1-4; TRBD1 matches 11 bases. Trimming cost V 5 bases and J 2 bases; bases outside gene matches: 7. This CDR3 is 16 amino acids long. Germline CDR1 and CDR2: SQVTM and ANQGSEA.

V usage is TRBV6-5 and J usage is TRBJ2-5; TRBD1 is a possible D gene (6 bases). V was cut by 7 bases and J by 5 bases, with 20 bases left in between. Germline lookup yields CDR1 MNHEY and CDR2 SVGAGI. The CDR3 extends over 15 amino acids. CDR3 protein: CASTLVHRDGETQYF. CDR3 nucleotide sequence: TGTGCCAGCACCCTCGTGCACAGGGACGGGGAGACCCAGTACTTC.

This clone occurred a few times. The chain combines TRBV19 with TRBJ1-5; 7 bases fit TRBD1. J gave up 2 bases and V 7 bases, and 11 bases lay outside the gene matches. The germline gives CDR1 LNHDA, CDR2 SQIVND (reference sequence). There are 16 residues in the CDR3. The CDR3: CASMVWGTVRNQPQHF. The CDR3 DNA sequence: TGTGCCAGTATGGTGTGGGGGACAGTCCGCAATCAGCCCCAGCATTTT. The complete variable domain, with remaining parts taken from reference TRBV19 and TRBJ1-5, reads DGGITQSPKYLFRKEGQNVTLSCEQNLNHDAMYWYRQDPGQGLRLIYYSQIVNDFQKGDIAEGYSVSREKKESFPLTVTSAQKNPTAFYLCASMVWGTVRNQPQHFGDGTRLSIL.

The V and J genes are TRBV19 and TRBJ1-4; possible D gene TRBD1, 5 bases. This CDR3 has 15 amino acids. V was cut by 4 bases and J by 3 bases, with 12 bases left in between. CDR1 LNHDA and CDR2 SQIVND come from the germline V gene (reference sequence). CDR3 residues: CASSKRQTSNEKLFF. Here the CDR3 DNA reads TGTGCCAGTAGTAAAAGACAGACGTCTAATGAAAAACTGTTTTTT.

The CDR3 protein is CASSQDWSMGGAHRDVTDTQYF. CDR3 DNA sequence: TGTGCCAGCAGCCAAGACTGGTCTATGGGGGGGGCACATAGGGATGTCACAGATACGCAGTATTTT. The chain joins TRBV3-1 (or the pseudogene TRBV3-2) to TRBJ2-3; D may be TRBD2 (7 bases). Germline V gene data show CDR1 as LGHDT and CDR2 as YNNKEL (reference sequence). The CDR3 is 22 residues long. V shed 0 bases and J shed 2 bases, with 30 bases lying between them.

This chain connects TRBV2 to TRBJ1-1; tentative D call: TRBD1 (6 bases). Germline V gene lookup returns CDR1 SNHLY and CDR2 FYNNEI. The CDR3 totals 15 residues. Trimming pared 6 bases from V and 0 bases from J, leaving 14 bases between. The CDR3 DNA reads as TGTGCCAGCAGCCGGCGGACAGCGATGAACACTGAAGCTTTCTTT. Encoded protein: CASSRRTAMNTEAFF. Full variable domain (outside the CDR3, taken from reference TRBV2 and TRBJ1-1): EPEVTQTPSHQVTQMGQEVILRCVPISNHLYFYWYRQILGQKVEFLVSFYNNEISEKSEIFDDQFSVERPDGSNFTLKIRSTKLEDSAMYFCASSRRTAMNTEAFFGQGTRLTVV.

V usage is TRBV5-4 and J usage is TRBJ1-2; 8 positions match TRBD1. The germline V gene has CDR1 SGHNT and CDR2 YYREEE (reference sequence). J was trimmed by 2 bases and V by 3 bases; bases with no gene match: 3. This CDR3 comprises 14 residues. The CDR3 sequence: CASSWRTGNYGYTF. The DNA of the CDR3 is TGTGCCAGCAGCTGGCGGACAGGGAACTATGGCTACACCTTC.

The chain recombines TRBV19 with TRBJ1-2; 10 bases match TRBD1. The CDR3 is 14 amino acids. CDR1 and CDR2 from the germline V gene are LNHDA and SQIVND (reference sequence). V shed 3 bases, J shed 6 bases, and the junction held 4 bases outside the gene matches. The CDR3 bases are TGTGCCAGTAGTATGACAGGGGGCGCGGATGGCTACACCTTC. This codes for CASSMTGGADGYTF.

This clone was seen only once. The chain is built from TRBV6-6 and TRBJ2-7; 7 positions agree with TRBD2. With 6 bases clipped from V and 6 bases from J, the junction kept 2 bases outside the gene matches. Germline V gives CDR1 MNHNY, CDR2 SVGAGI (reference sequence). The length of the CDR3 is 11 residues. The CDR3 bases are TGTGCCAGCAGGAGGACTAGCGAGCAGTACTTC. This translates into CASRRTSEQYF.

This clone was detected only once. This sequence joins TRBV24-1 and TRBJ1-5, with no clear D. The germline V and J ends were trimmed by 4 bases and 0 bases, with 6 bases remaining between them. The CDR3 covers 14 residues. The germline V gene encodes CDR1 KGHDR and CDR2 SFDVKD. CDR3 in DNA: TGTGCCACCAGTGACACCTATAGCAATCAGCCCCAGCATTTT. Translation: CATSDTYSNQPQHF.

In this sample, this clone turned up once. The chain joins TRBV7-2 to TRBJ2-1, with TRBD2 matching over 9 bases. V shed 5 bases, J shed 10 bases, and the junction held 9 bases outside the gene matches. Germline CDR1 is SGHTA and CDR2 is FQGNSA. The CDR3 has 14 amino acids. The CDR3, as DNA: TGTGCCAGCAGCCTCCTAGCGGGGAGGGGAGAGCAGTTCTTC. Its translation: CASSLLAGRGEQFF.

The DNA of the CDR3 is TGCGCCAGCAGCCCGCGGGAGGGGGACCGGCAGTACTTC. Residues: CASSPREGDRQYF. The V call is TRBV4-3, the J call TRBJ2-7, with 9 bases aligning to TRBD2. The CDR3 loop spans 13 amino acids. The J segment lost 9 bases and the V segment lost 4 bases, leaving 7 bases of the junction unmatched. In germline, CDR1 is LGHNA, CDR2 YSLEER.

There are a few counts of this clone. The V gene is TRBV9, the J gene TRBJ2-1, with 7 bases lining up with TRBD2. Germline V lookup: CDR1 SGDLS, CDR2 YYNGEE. The V gene end was trimmed by 4 bases and the J gene end by 0 bases; junction bases not matched to a gene: 4. CDR3 length: 15 amino acids. CDR3 protein: CASSSSGDSYNEQFF. CDR3 nucleotides: TGTGCCAGCAGCTCTAGCGGTGACTCCTACAATGAGCAGTTCTTC.

This rearrangement joins TRBV7-2 to TRBJ2-7; 11 bases match TRBD2. The germline V gene has CDR1 SGHTA and CDR2 FQGNSA. Losses at the gene ends were 0 bases for V and 3 bases for J; bases not matched to a gene: 10. CDR3 size: 18 residues. The CDR3 region has the DNA TGTGCCAGCAGCTTAGCGTTAATAGCGGGGGGGCGCTTCTACGAGCAGTACTTC. Its translation is CASSLALIAGGRFYEQYF.

This clone was counted a single time. This sequence joins TRBV27 and TRBJ2-4, with 9 bases fitting TRBD1. Germline CDR1 reads MNHEY; CDR2 reads SMNVEV (reference sequence). The junction had 9 bases not matched to a gene; V was cut back by 4 bases and J by 2 bases. The CDR3 sequence is 17 residues long. The CDR3 DNA sequence: TGTGCCAGCAGTTCCCGGAGGACAGGGGATTCCAAAAACATTCAGTACTTC. Protein sequence: CASSSRRTGDSKNIQYF.

This chain joins TRBV6-5 and TRBJ1-6; 9 bases map to TRBD1. Losses at the gene ends were 6 bases for V and 13 bases for J; bases not matched to a gene: 10. CDR3 length: 14 amino acids. Per germline, CDR1 MNHEY and CDR2 SVGAGI. The DNA of the CDR3 is TGTGCCAGCAGAGCGACAGGGGGTGAGGTGCCCCTCCACTTT. Protein: CASRATGGEVPLHF.

J is TRBJ1-6 and V is TRBV28; TRBD1 is a possible D gene (6 bases). This CDR3 contains 13 residues. With 1 base removed from V and 14 bases from J, the gap between germline ends came to 12 bases. Looked up from germline, CDR1 is MDHEN and CDR2 is SYDVKM. In DNA form, the CDR3 reads TGTGCCAGCAGTTTATACAGGGACGAGGCCCTCCACTTT. This translates into CASSLYRDEALHF.

This chain uses TRBV27 with TRBJ1-1, with no clear D. Between the trimmed V and J ends, which lost 8 bases and 0 bases, there was a span of 16 bases. The CDR3 length is 15 residues. Germline V gene lookup returns CDR1 MNHEY and CDR2 SMNVEV (reference sequence). The CDR3 coding sequence is TGTGCCAGCCGAGCCGAGTCACAGTTGAACACTGAAGCTTTCTTT. It encodes CASRAESQLNTEAFF.

The chain employs TRBV28 and TRBJ1-2; tentative D call: TRBD1 (6 bases). Germline loops: CDR1 MDHEN, CDR2 SYDVKM. The germline V and J ends were trimmed by 3 bases and 2 bases, with 10 bases remaining between them. The CDR3 covers 14 residues. CDR3 nucleotides: TGTGCCAGCAGTTTGGCAGGGGACAACTATGGCTACACCTTC. Translated: CASSLAGDNYGYTF.

This chain uses TRBV7-9 with TRBJ1-2, with TRBD1 matching 7 bases. The germline V gene has CDR1 SEHNR and CDR2 FQNEAQ (reference sequence). Trimming took 5 bases from V and 5 from J; bases not matched to a gene: 11. The CDR3 runs to 15 residues. Written as DNA, the CDR3 is TGTGCCAGCAGCAAGGAAGACAGGGCGGGATATGGCTACACCTTC. Encoded protein: CASSKEDRAGYGYTF.

V usage is TRBV28 and J usage is TRBJ1-2; D perhaps matches TRBD1 (6 bases). In germline, CDR1 is MDHEN, CDR2 SYDVKM. The CDR3 runs to 16 residues. Trimming stripped 4 bases from V and 4 bases from J, with 19 bases between. The CDR3 DNA reads as TGTGCCAGCAGTTCACCCGGGGGGCTCGATACCTATGGCTACACCTTC. Protein sequence: CASSSPGGLDTYGYTF.